This TCR beta chain was retrieved from a study of T cell responses to AZD1222 COVID-19 vaccine. Study background: Analyses pooled second doses at about 4 or about 12 weeks. General study findings and limits: In a largely white British group with more females than males, clonal diversity was possibly underestimated.

The germline gives CDR1 MNHEY, CDR2 SVGEGT. V lost 4 bases and J lost 6, with 16 bases in between. The CDR3 totals 14 residues. Some clones are missing from TCRdb's copy, which holds only in-frame ones; the method was immunoSEQ multiplex PCR. Of about 100,000 clones in the sample, about 85% were seen once. With respect to this clone: Its antigen is not identified.

Specimen: peripheral blood, collected on day 0 of AZD1222 vaccination. The chain employs TRBV6-2 or TRBV6-3 and TRBJ2-7; D perhaps matches TRBD2 (6 bases). This receptor was taken from an adult in good health. Here the CDR3 DNA reads TGTGCCAGCAGTTCACGCGGGAAGTCCCCCGAGCAGTACTTC. It specifies CASSSRGKSPEQYF.